Below, 24 T cell receptor beta chains from the same sample are listed, as sequenced in a study of cytomegalovirus exposure and HLA in healthy donors. It was with 60 Vbeta and 13 Jbeta primers that the PCR ran. The table came from immunoSEQ multiplex PCR; TCRdb's copy has only in-frame clones and leaves some out. The table for this sample gives some 70,000 clones. The sample consisted of PBMCs. The receptors were gathered from a man between 40 and 49 years old in good health and CMV-seronegative.

The chain combines TRBV6-1 with TRBJ2-7; a possible D gene is TRBD1 (6 bases). Trimming cost V 4 bases and J 3 bases, with 16 bases left between them. Germline loops: CDR1 MNHNS, CDR2 SASEGT. This CDR3 has 15 residues. The CDR3 reads CASSATGPGRYEQYF. In DNA, the CDR3 is TGTGCCAGCAGTGCGACAGGCCCGGGTCGCTACGAGCAGTACTTC.

The chain recombines TRBV5-1 with TRBJ1-4, with 7 nucleotides matching TRBD1. The germline V gene encodes CDR1 SGHRS and CDR2 YFSETQ. This CDR3 is 15 amino acids long. The V and J ends lost 1 base and 3 bases, in that order; junction bases with no gene match: 3. DNA of the CDR3: TGCGCCAGCAGCTTGCTACAGGGGTCTAATGAAAAACTGTTTTTT. It translates to CASSLLQGSNEKLFF.

The chain joins TRBV27 to TRBJ1-1; possible D gene TRBD1, 6 bases. V lost 5 bases, J lost 7 bases, and 17 bases lay in between. This CDR3 contains 14 residues. In germline, CDR1 is MNHEY, CDR2 SMNVEV (reference sequence). The CDR3 sequence: CASSLPDRKGEAFF. DNA for the CDR3: TGTGCCAGCAGTCTCCCGGACAGAAAGGGTGAAGCTTTCTTT.

The chain links TRBV5-1 to TRBJ2-5; the match to TRBD1 covers 10 bases. Germline loops: CDR1 SGHRS, CDR2 YFSETQ. V dropped 3 bases and J dropped 5; count of bases not matched to a gene: 7. The length of the CDR3 is 15 residues. The CDR3 DNA follows: TGCGCCAGCAGCTGGTGGGGGACAGGGGAGGAGACCCAGTACTTC. It yields the protein CASSWWGTGEETQYF.

CDR3 sequence: CASRLDSYTSYEQYF. CDR3 nucleotide sequence: TGTGCCAGCAGGCTGGACAGTTATACCTCCTACGAGCAGTACTTC. The V gene is TRBV28, the J gene TRBJ2-7, with D possibly TRBD1 on 6 matching bases. V lost 6 bases to trimming and J lost 0 bases, with 15 bases between them. The length of the CDR3 is 15 residues. Looked up from germline, CDR1 is MDHEN and CDR2 is SYDVKM.

The chain joins TRBV7-9 to TRBJ1-1; 8 bases fit TRBD1. Germline lookup yields CDR1 SEHNR and CDR2 FQNEAQ (reference sequence). The CDR3 length is 16 residues. Trimming cost V 3 bases and J 1 base; bases outside gene matches: 7. The CDR3 spells CASSFRDRPPNTEAFF. In DNA, the CDR3 is TGTGCCAGCAGCTTCCGGGACAGGCCCCCGAACACTGAAGCTTTCTTT.

V gene TRBV6-1 combines with J gene TRBJ2-7; TRBD1 matches 8 bases. Germline assignment: CDR1 MNHNS and CDR2 SASEGT. V was clipped by 8 bases and J by 0 bases; unmatched bases: 3. The CDR3 has 13 residues. The CDR3 nucleotides read TGTGCCAGCGGACAGGGCTTCTCCTACGAGCAGTACTTC. Amino acid sequence: CASGQGFSYEQYF.

J is TRBJ1-1 and V is TRBV9; unclear D gene. The V gene's germline CDR1 is SGDLS and CDR2 YYNGEE. This CDR3 has 12 amino acids. Deletions cut 4 bases from V and 3 bases from J, with 7 bases between. CDR3 DNA sequence: TGTGCCAGCAGCCCAACTTACACTGAAGCTTTCTTT. It translates to CASSPTYTEAFF.

The rearrangement links TRBV30 to TRBJ2-7; D unclear. The length of the CDR3 is 12 residues. CDR1 is GTSNPN and CDR2 is SVGIG in the germline V gene (reference sequence). Trimming pared 3 bases from V and 3 bases from J, leaving 9 bases between. CDR3 nucleotides: TGTGCCTGGAGGAGACAAGGCTACGAGCAGTACTTC. This translates into CAWRRQGYEQYF.

This chain uses TRBV18 with TRBJ1-2, with TRBD1 matching over 12 bases. CDR1 and CDR2 (germline): KGHSH, LQKENI. The ends lost 3 bases at V and 5 bases at J; junction bases unmatched: 4. This CDR3 contains 15 residues. The chain's CDR3 is CASSPGQGALYGYTF. The CDR3, as DNA: TGTGCCAGCTCACCGGGACAGGGGGCACTTTATGGCTACACCTTC.

Here the CDR3 reads CASSRGSRGTEAFF. DNA for the CDR3: TGTGCCAGCAGTAGAGGAAGTAGGGGCACTGAAGCTTTCTTT. The chain links TRBV6-6 to TRBJ1-1, with a possible D match to TRBD1 (5 bases). Germline values: CDR1 MNHNY, CDR2 SVGAGI (reference sequence). CDR3 length equals 14 residues. V lost 5 bases to trimming and J lost 4 bases, with 14 bases between them.

The chain joins TRBV28 to TRBJ2-2; perhaps TRBD1 as D (5 bases). Germline CDR1 is MDHEN and CDR2 is SYDVKM. The CDR3 loop spans 15 amino acids. V lost 2 bases and J 6 bases, leaving 13 bases between the germline ends. DNA of the CDR3: TGTGCCAGCAGTTTAGGGGCTGTTTCGGCCGGGGAGCTGTTTTTT. It translates to CASSLGAVSAGELFF.

The chain joins TRBV5-1 to TRBJ2-7, with TRBD1 identical over 9 bases. Trimming cost V 4 bases and J 3 bases; bases outside gene matches: 2. The CDR3 contains 13 residues. Germline CDR1 SGHRS, CDR2 YFSETQ. Here the CDR3 reads CASSPDRGYEQYF. CDR3 in DNA: TGCGCCAGCAGCCCGGACAGGGGCTACGAGCAGTACTTC.

The chain joins TRBV5-8 to TRBJ1-2; 7 bases align to TRBD1. V shed 4 bases, J shed 3 bases, and the junction held 12 bases outside the gene matches. Germline loops: CDR1 SGHTS, CDR2 YDEGEE. The CDR3 runs 16 residues. The CDR3 bases are TGTGCCAGCAGCCCGCCTGACAGGGAGAAAGACTATGGCTACACCTTC. Its protein product is CASSPPDREKDYGYTF.

This chain joins TRBV7-9 and TRBJ2-5; TRBD1 aligns across 9 bases. This CDR3 is 18 amino acids long. J lost 4 bases, V lost 4 bases, and 16 bases had no gene match. The V gene's germline CDR1 is SEHNR and CDR2 FQNEAQ (reference sequence). The CDR3 spells CASSYPSGLGTGIETQYF. DNA of the CDR3: TGTGCCAGCAGCTACCCATCGGGGTTGGGGACAGGGATAGAGACCCAGTACTTC.

V usage is TRBV25-1 and J usage is TRBJ2-1, with D possibly TRBD1 on 6 matching bases. The germline CDR1 and CDR2 sequences are MGHDK and SYGVNS. The CDR3 sequence is 13 residues long. V was trimmed by 5 bases and J by 6 bases, leaving 11 bases between them. The CDR3: CASSPIGGNEQFF. CDR3 nucleotide sequence: TGTGCCAGCAGTCCTATAGGGGGCAATGAGCAGTTCTTC.

V gene TRBV18 combines with J gene TRBJ2-1; 8 bases match TRBD2. The CDR3 has 15 amino acids. Germline assignment: CDR1 KGHSH and CDR2 LQKENI. Unmatched junction bases numbered 8, after V lost 3 bases and J lost 7 bases. The CDR3 coding sequence is TGTGCCAGCTCACCCCCCTCCCGGGGGGGGAATGAGCAGTTCTTC. Its protein is CASSPPSRGGNEQFF.

The chain combines TRBV4-2 with TRBJ2-1; TRBD2 agrees at 8 bases. V shed 0 bases and J 6 bases; nucleotides not matched to a gene: 7. Per germline, CDR1 LGHNA and CDR2 YNFKEQ. The CDR3 has 16 amino acids. CDR3 coding DNA: TGTGCCAGCAGCCAAGAACGCAGCGGGGGATTCAATGAGCAGTTCTTC. Its protein product is CASSQERSGGFNEQFF.

The rearrangement uses TRBV7-9 and TRBJ2-1; no clear D. The germline V and J ends were trimmed by 5 bases and 6 bases, with 8 bases remaining between them. This CDR3 region has 12 residues. CDR1 and CDR2 from the germline V gene are SEHNR and FQNEAQ (reference sequence). CDR3 protein: CASSTSSNEQFF. CDR3 in DNA: TGTGCCAGCAGCACCTCTAGCAATGAGCAGTTCTTC.

V and J are TRBV2 and TRBJ1-1; unclear D gene. The germline CDR1 and CDR2 sequences are SNHLY and FYNNEI. V was cut by 6 bases and J by 6 bases, with 14 bases left in between. This CDR3 contains 13 residues. CDR3 in amino acids: CASRDPGSPEAFF. The CDR3 DNA follows: TGTGCCAGCAGAGACCCGGGGTCCCCTGAAGCTTTCTTT.

The V and J genes are TRBV6-1 and TRBJ2-7; 12 nucleotides align to TRBD2. V lost 6 bases and J lost 3; bases outside the gene matches: 6. The CDR3 spans 15 residues. The germline V gene has CDR1 MNHNS and CDR2 SASEGT. Here the CDR3 reads CASSPSTSGGYEQYF. For the CDR3, the DNA is TGTGCCAGCAGCCCTTCGACTAGCGGGGGCTACGAGCAGTACTTC.

The chain is built from TRBV7-3 and TRBJ2-3; 11 nucleotides match TRBD2. Germline loops: CDR1 SGHTA, CDR2 FQGTGA. Trimming cost V 0 bases and J 5 bases; bases outside gene matches: 7. The CDR3 has 17 amino acids. CDR3 amino acids: CASSLTGSGGAEDTQYF. For the CDR3, the DNA is TGTGCCAGCAGCTTAACGGGTAGCGGGGGGGCTGAAGATACGCAGTATTTT.

This chain connects TRBV23-1 to TRBJ1-1, with 8 bases matching TRBD1. TRBV23-1 qualifies as an ORF whose function is uncertain. There are 12 residues in the CDR3. Germline trimming cut 7 bases from V and 4 bases from J; bases unmatched to any gene: 2. CDR3 sequence (DNA): TGCGCCAGCAAGGACAGGGCCACTGAAGCTTTCTTT. Amino acids: CASKDRATEAFF.

The chain is built from TRBV29-1 and TRBJ2-5, with D perhaps TRBD1 (6 bases). In germline, CDR1 is SQVTM, CDR2 ANQGSEA. Trimming took off 7 bases at V and 4 bases at J, with 13 bases between the two ends. CDR3 length: 12 residues. This CDR3 is CSARGGGETQYF. CDR3 nucleotide sequence: TGCAGCGCCAGGGGCGGCGGAGAGACCCAGTACTTC.